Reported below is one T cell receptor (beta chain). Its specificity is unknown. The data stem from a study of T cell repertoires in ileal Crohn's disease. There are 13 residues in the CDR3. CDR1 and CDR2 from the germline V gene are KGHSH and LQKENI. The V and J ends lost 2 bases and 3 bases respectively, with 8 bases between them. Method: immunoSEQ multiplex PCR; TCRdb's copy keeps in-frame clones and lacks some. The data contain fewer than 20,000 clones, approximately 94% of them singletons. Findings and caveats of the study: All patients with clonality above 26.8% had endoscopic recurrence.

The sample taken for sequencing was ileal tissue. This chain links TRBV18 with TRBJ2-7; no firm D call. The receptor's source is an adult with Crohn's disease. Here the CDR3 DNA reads TGTGCCAGCTCACCAGCGGAGTTCTACGAGCAGTACTTC. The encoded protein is CASSPAEFYEQYF.